This T cell receptor beta chain was sequenced for a study of blood T cell repertoires in COVID-19. Study details: Samples of COVID-19 (acute and convalescent) were obtained from the United States, Italy and Spain. In each case, the material was cDNA or gDNA derived from T cells, B-cell-depleted T cells, or PBMCs.

As originally analysed: From reference gene primer amplification, estimates of nucleated cell counts were derived. TCRdb keeps only in-frame clones here, not all; method: immunoSEQ multiplex PCR. V and J calls and clone size come straight from that table; D and trimming were deduced from the DNA. The table includes 25,000 to 35,000 clones, roughly 87% detected once. The CDR3 runs 13 residues. Germline V lookup: CDR1 MDHEN, CDR2 SYDVKM. V shed 4 bases and J 9 bases; nucleotides not matched to a gene: 8. The sequence was collected from an elderly man with acute or convalescent COVID-19. Sequencing was performed on peripheral blood. The chain has TRBV28 and TRBJ2-7, with 8 bases that match TRBD2. CDR3 sequence (DNA): TGTGCCAGCAGTTCTCCGGGACTAGGCGTGCAGTACTTC. Its protein is CASSSPGLGVQYF.